This passage covers 27 T cell receptor beta chains from one sample sequenced in a study of cytomegalovirus exposure and HLA in healthy donors. PCR involved 60 Vbeta and 13 Jbeta primers. Method: immunoSEQ multiplex PCR; TCRdb's copy keeps in-frame clones and lacks some. The sample lists approximately 170,000 clones, roughly 84% occurring once. Sequencing was carried out using PBMCs. The receptors shown here come from a male donor in good health and CMV-seronegative.

The rearrangement joins TRBV4-3 to TRBJ2-7, with a tentative D call TRBD2 (6 bases). CDR1 is LGHNA and CDR2 is YSLEER in the germline V gene. This CDR3 has 14 amino acids. V gave up 1 base and J gave up 6 bases, with 13 bases separating them. The chain's CDR3 is CASSQGAGQVEQYF. DNA for the CDR3: TGCGCCAGCAGCCAAGGGGCGGGGCAGGTCGAGCAGTACTTC.

The genes are TRBV5-1 and TRBJ1-4, with D possibly matching TRBD1 (5 bases). Looked up from germline, CDR1 is SGHRS and CDR2 is YFSETQ. This CDR3 has 13 amino acids. Trimming cost V 0 bases and J 8 bases, with 8 bases left between them. In nucleotides, the CDR3 is TGCGCCAGCAGCTTGGGGGGCCGGGAAAAACTGTTTTTT. This encodes CASSLGGREKLFF. The whole variable domain, filled in from reference TRBV5-1 and TRBJ1-4, reads KAGVTQTPRYLIKTRGQQVTLSCSPISGHRSVSWYQQTPGQGLQFLFEYFSETQRNKGNFPGRFSGRQFSNSRSEMNVSTLELGDSALYLCASSLGGREKLFFGSGTQLSVL.

The V call is TRBV5-4, the J call TRBJ2-5; 10 nucleotides align to TRBD2. CDR1 and CDR2 from the germline V gene are SGHNT and YYREEE (reference sequence). Unmatched junction bases numbered 12, after V lost 0 bases and J lost 4 bases. This CDR3 spans 18 amino acids. The CDR3 region has the DNA TGTGCCAGCAGCTTGGGCGGGGCTAGCGGGGGAGGGCGAGAGACCCAGTACTTC. Translating gives CASSLGGASGGGRETQYF.

The rearrangement joins TRBV9 to TRBJ2-3, with 7 bases that match TRBD2. Germline V gene data show CDR1 as SGDLS and CDR2 as YYNGEE. The CDR3 totals 16 residues. Losses at the gene ends were 4 bases for V and 0 bases for J; bases not matched to a gene: 8. The CDR3 loop is CASSTLSGTSTDTQYF. CDR3 DNA: TGTGCCAGCAGCACCCTCAGCGGGACTAGCACAGATACGCAGTATTTT.

This clone has only one observation. The rearrangement joins TRBV9 to TRBJ1-4; D possibly corresponds to TRBD1 (5 bases). In germline, CDR1 is SGDLS, CDR2 YYNGEE. The CDR3 length is 16 residues. V was trimmed by 3 bases and J by 0 bases, leaving 12 bases between them. The CDR3 DNA sequence: TGTGCCAGCAGCGATAACCAGGGTGCAACTAATGAAAAACTGTTTTTT. Amino acid sequence: CASSDNQGATNEKLFF.

The chain employs TRBV6-6 and TRBJ1-2, with D tentatively TRBD1 (6 bases). The CDR3 consists of 13 residues. V lost 7 bases and J lost 4, with 13 bases in between. The germline V gene encodes CDR1 MNHNY and CDR2 SVGAGI (reference sequence). The DNA of the CDR3 is TGTGCCAGCAAAGGTACAGGGAGCTATGGCTACACCTTC. Translated, it gives CASKGTGSYGYTF.

This clone was detected only once. The chain has TRBV7-2 and TRBJ2-1; the D gene is possibly TRBD2 (5 bases). The germline V gene has CDR1 SGHTA and CDR2 FQGNSA. V dropped 1 base and J dropped 5 bases, with 12 bases sitting between them. CDR3 length: 15 residues. The CDR3 DNA follows: TGTGCCAGCAGCTTAGGGTGGACTTCAAACAATGAGCAGTTCTTC. Its protein product is CASSLGWTSNNEQFF.

The CDR3 nucleotides read TGCAGCGTTGACGCAGATCCGGGACAGGGGAAGACTGAAGCTTTCTTT. Translated, it gives CSVDADPGQGKTEAFF. This sequence joins TRBV29-1 and TRBJ1-1, with 10 bases lining up with TRBD1. Germline V gene sequence: CDR1 SQVTM, CDR2 ANQGSEA. V lost 3 bases and J lost 5; bases outside the gene matches: 12. CDR3 length equals 16 residues.

J is TRBJ2-7 and V is TRBV7-9; 8 nucleotides align to TRBD1. The CDR3 is made up of 14 amino acids. Germline values: CDR1 SEHNR, CDR2 FQNEAQ (reference sequence). With V trimmed by 5 bases and J by 3 bases, 6 bases remained unmatched. This chain's CDR3 is CASSPTGGSYEQYF. The CDR3 DNA reads TGTGCCAGCAGCCCCACAGGGGGAAGCTACGAGCAGTACTTC.

The chain couples TRBV6-1 to TRBJ2-7; D perhaps matches TRBD1 (6 bases). Per the germline V gene, CDR1 is MNHNS and CDR2 is SASEGT. CDR3 length: 15 residues. V was trimmed by 4 bases and J by 3 bases, leaving 16 bases between them. The CDR3 region is CASSVDHRTVYEQYF. Written as DNA, the CDR3 is TGTGCCAGCAGTGTAGATCATAGGACAGTCTACGAGCAGTACTTC.

With respect to this clone: This same CDR3 is encoded by further DNA sequences in the sample. V and J are TRBV5-1 and TRBJ1-2; 8 bases are shared with TRBD1. The junction had 12 bases not matched to a gene; V was cut back by 0 bases and J by 8 bases. CDR3 length: 16 amino acids. Germline-derived CDR1 and CDR2 are SGHRS and YFSETQ. CDR3 coding DNA: TGCGCCAGCAGCTTGGGTCCGCCAGGGGGCCAAGGAGGCTACACCTTC. Its translation: CASSLGPPGGQGGYTF.

The chain recombines TRBV2 with TRBJ1-5; D perhaps matches TRBD1 (6 bases). There are 14 residues in the CDR3. V shed 6 bases and J shed 2 bases, with 11 bases lying between them. The germline CDR1 and CDR2 sequences are SNHLY and FYNNEI. Here the CDR3 reads CASSPEGGNQPQHF. CDR3 nucleotides: TGTGCCAGCAGCCCCGAGGGGGGCAATCAGCCCCAGCATTTT.

The V call is TRBV28, the J call TRBJ2-7; 7 nucleotides line up with TRBD1. Germline V gives CDR1 MDHEN, CDR2 SYDVKM. V lost 6 bases, J lost 7 bases, and 15 bases stayed unmatched. This CDR3 is built from 15 residues. In DNA form, the CDR3 reads TGTGCCAGCAGGAACACCGGGACAGCCACTAATGAGCAGTACTTC. Translation gives CASRNTGTATNEQYF.

The chain is built from TRBV19 and TRBJ2-1; 9 nucleotides line up with TRBD2. The J segment lost 0 bases and the V segment lost 8 bases, leaving 20 bases of the junction unmatched. Germline loops: CDR1 LNHDA, CDR2 SQIVND (reference sequence). The CDR3 has 20 amino acids. The CDR3 bases are TGTGCCAGTGACCCTGTCGGGGCTAGCGGGATAAGGAGCTCCTACAATGAGCAGTTCTTC. Its protein product is CASDPVGASGIRSSYNEQFF.

The CDR3 protein is CASSATWDRINTIYF. CDR3 DNA: TGTGCCAGCAGCGCCACTTGGGACAGGATAAACACCATATATTTT. The chain recombines TRBV9 with TRBJ1-3; 8 nucleotides line up with TRBD1. The CDR3 runs to 15 residues. V shed 3 bases and J 6 bases; nucleotides not matched to a gene: 8. Germline CDR1 is SGDLS and CDR2 is YYNGEE.

Only one count was recorded for this clone. This rearrangement joins TRBV9 to TRBJ2-1, with D possibly TRBD2 on 6 matching bases. V lost 1 base and J lost 5, with 10 bases in between. The germline V gene has CDR1 SGDLS and CDR2 YYNGEE. The CDR3 consists of 14 residues. The DNA of the CDR3 is TGTGCCAGCAGCGTACGGTCGGGGGACAATGAGCAGTTCTTC. Its translation is CASSVRSGDNEQFF.

The CDR3 loop reads CASSPQPLGGATGELFF. DNA for the CDR3: TGCGCCAGCAGCCCGCAACCCCTCGGGGGGGCAACCGGGGAGCTGTTTTTT. The V gene is TRBV5-1, the J gene TRBJ2-2, with 8 bases aligning to TRBD2. CDR1 SGHRS and CDR2 YFSETQ come from the germline V gene. The V and J ends lost 4 bases and 5 bases, in that order; junction bases with no gene match: 13. CDR3 length: 17 amino acids. The whole variable domain, remainder taken from reference TRBV5-1 and TRBJ2-2, is KAGVTQTPRYLIKTRGQQVTLSCSPISGHRSVSWYQQTPGQGLQFLFEYFSETQRNKGNFPGRFSGRQFSNSRSEMNVSTLELGDSALYLCASSPQPLGGATGELFFGEGSRLTVL.

This rearrangement joins TRBV11-2 to TRBJ1-2; 8 bases align to TRBD1. V was pared by 6 bases and J by 5 bases, with 11 bases of the junction left unmatched. The germline V gene has CDR1 SGHAT and CDR2 FQNNGV. The CDR3 is 15 amino acids. The CDR3 loop is CASRDSDRGPYGYTF. The CDR3 bases are TGTGCCAGCAGAGATAGCGACAGGGGACCGTATGGCTACACCTTC.

This sequence joins TRBV2 and TRBJ1-4; D might be TRBD1 (6 bases). The CDR3 consists of 13 residues. The germline gives CDR1 SNHLY, CDR2 FYNNEI. V was clipped by 11 bases and J by 3 bases, with 13 bases between them. The chain's CDR3 is CAVGGPPNEKLFF. The DNA for the CDR3 is TGTGCCGTCGGGGGGCCTCCTAATGAAAAACTGTTTTTT.

The chain recombines TRBV7-9 with TRBJ1-4; 7 nucleotides line up with TRBD1. V lost 2 bases to trimming and J lost 8 bases; unmatched junction nucleotides: 8. This CDR3 region has 15 residues. Germline CDR1 and CDR2: SEHNR and FQNEAQ (reference sequence). The CDR3: CASSLTTGLDEKLFF. The CDR3 DNA reads TGTGCCAGCAGCTTAACGACAGGGTTAGACGAAAAACTGTTTTTT.

This clone has a handful of counts. The chain is built from TRBV7-8 and TRBJ2-3; perhaps TRBD2 as D (5 bases). This CDR3 spans 13 amino acids. Deletions cut 11 bases from V and 6 bases from J, with 18 bases between. Germline V gene sequence: CDR1 SGHVS, CDR2 FQNEAQ. CDR3 protein: CAGSGSGGDTQYF. The CDR3 nucleotides are TGTGCCGGCTCTGGGAGCGGTGGGGATACGCAGTATTTT.

The CDR3 DNA reads as TGTGCCAGCAGCCCCGGACTATACCTGGAGCAGTACTTC. Translated: CASSPGLYLEQYF. The V gene is TRBV5-4, the J gene TRBJ2-7; weak D call: TRBD2 (6 bases). The CDR3 has 13 amino acids. Germline V CDR1 and CDR2: SGHNT, YYREEE (reference sequence). V was clipped by 4 bases and J by 7 bases, with 15 bases between them.

The chain recombines TRBV5-6 with TRBJ2-3, with D unresolved. V lost 5 bases to trimming and J lost 5 bases, with 12 bases between them. CDR1 is SGHDT and CDR2 is YYEEEE in the germline V gene. The CDR3 length is 13 residues. Here the CDR3 reads CASSRVSGDTQYF. Written as DNA, the CDR3 is TGTGCCAGCAGTCGTGTATCCGGAGATACGCAGTATTTT.

This clone was seen a handful of times. The rearrangement uses TRBV7-2 and TRBJ2-5, with a possible D match to TRBD1 (6 bases). CDR1 and CDR2 from the germline V gene are SGHTA and FQGNSA. The CDR3 is 13 amino acids. Trimming removed 5 bases at V and 5 bases at J, with 12 bases between. DNA of the CDR3: TGTGCCAGCAGCCTCAGGGGTCTTGAGACCCAGTACTTC. Encoded protein: CASSLRGLETQYF. The full variable domain, its missing parts supplied by reference TRBV7-2 and TRBJ2-5, is GAGVSQSPSNKVTEKGKDVELRCDPISGHTALYWYRQSLGQGLEFLIYFQGNSAPDKSGLPSDRFSAERTGGSVSTLTIQRTQQEDSAVYLCASSLRGLETQYFGPGTRLLVL.

This clone came up once. V is TRBV4-1 and J is TRBJ1-5, with TRBD1 matching 7 bases. There are 17 residues in the CDR3. The ends lost 2 bases at V and 4 bases at J; junction bases unmatched: 11. In germline, CDR1 is MGHRA, CDR2 YSYEKL. The CDR3 DNA reads as TGCGCCAGCAGCCAATTACCTGTGGCAGGGGGAAATCAGCCCCAGCATTTT. Protein sequence: CASSQLPVAGGNQPQHF.

The CDR3 loop is CASSYDRVDQPQHF. In DNA form, the CDR3 reads TGTGCCAGCAGTTACGACAGGGTTGATCAGCCCCAGCATTTT. The chain uses TRBV6-5 and TRBJ1-5; 7 nucleotides align to TRBD1. This CDR3 region has 14 residues. V dropped 2 bases and J dropped 5; count of bases not matched to a gene: 3. CDR1 and CDR2 from the germline V gene are MNHEY and SVGAGI.

The J gene is TRBJ2-7, the V gene TRBV7-9, with TRBD2 matching over 9 bases. Germline-derived CDR1 and CDR2 are SEHNR and FQNEAQ (reference sequence). V lost 3 bases, J lost 6 bases, and 12 bases stayed unmatched. The CDR3 runs to 16 residues. The CDR3 loop reads CASSFSNSGRTPEQYF. CDR3 DNA: TGTGCCAGCAGCTTTTCAAATAGCGGGAGAACCCCCGAGCAGTACTTC. The whole variable domain, remainder taken from reference TRBV7-9 and TRBJ2-7, is DTGVSQNPRHKITKRGQNVTFRCDPISEHNRLYWYRQTLGQGPEFLTYFQNEAQLEKSRLLSDRFSAERPKGSFSTLEIQRTEQGDSAMYLCASSFSNSGRTPEQYFGPGTRLTVT.